These 16 T cell receptor beta chains were sequenced from one sample in a study of lymphopenia after photon versus proton radiotherapy. Only in-frame clones appear in the TCRdb table, and some are missing; sequencing was by immunoSEQ multiplex PCR. The sample has more than 70,000 clones, 65% to 85% seen once. The sample here was peripheral blood, taken from a patient treated with proton-based radiotherapy. The source is a man in his sixties with pancreatic cancer.

This sequence joins TRBV27 and TRBJ2-1; D remains ambiguous. Trimming took off 2 bases at V and 5 bases at J, with 16 bases between the two ends. Germline CDR1 is MNHEY and CDR2 is SMNVEV (reference sequence). This CDR3 contains 16 residues. Here the CDR3 DNA reads TGTGCCAGCAGTTTAAGTAGGGCAGAAAAAAACAATGAGCAGTTCTTC. Translating gives CASSLSRAEKNNEQFF.

CDR3 DNA: TGCGCCAGCAGCTTGGCACACGATAATTCACCCCTCCACTTT. It yields the protein CASSLAHDNSPLHF. This rearrangement joins TRBV5-1 to TRBJ1-6; D remains ambiguous. CDR3 length equals 14 residues. V lost 0 bases and J lost 5, with 6 bases in between. The germline gives CDR1 SGHRS, CDR2 YFSETQ.

The gene calls are TRBV28 and TRBJ1-2; D unresolved. Between the trimmed V and J ends, which lost 4 bases and 4 bases, there was a span of 16 bases. Germline V gives CDR1 MDHEN, CDR2 SYDVKM. This CDR3 has 15 residues. The CDR3 DNA follows: TGTGCCAGCAGTTCCATCAGACTGGCCCTCTATGGCTACACCTTC. Residues: CASSSIRLALYGYTF.

The rearrangement uses TRBV7-2 and TRBJ2-5; tentatively, D is TRBD2 (5 bases). CDR3 length equals 13 residues. Germline loops: CDR1 SGHTA, CDR2 FQGNSA. Trimming removed 5 bases at V and 5 bases at J, with 12 bases between. The CDR3 sequence: CASSKERRETQYF. CDR3 coding DNA: TGTGCCAGCAGCAAAGAGCGGCGGGAGACCCAGTACTTC.

The chain couples TRBV6-1 to TRBJ2-7; 10 bases fit TRBD1. V was pared by 7 bases and J by 3 bases, with 3 bases of the junction left unmatched. The CDR3 totals 13 residues. From germline, CDR1 is MNHNS and CDR2 SASEGT. The CDR3 is CASTRTGGYEQYF. The CDR3 DNA reads as TGTGCCAGCACCCGGACAGGGGGCTACGAGCAGTACTTC.

The V gene is TRBV5-1, the J gene TRBJ2-7; 8 nucleotides match TRBD1. The CDR3 runs 14 residues. The trim removed 2 bases at V and 2 bases at J, leaving 3 bases unmatched. Germline V gene lookup returns CDR1 SGHRS and CDR2 YFSETQ. DNA for the CDR3: TGCGCCAGCAGCTTTGGACAGGGCCCCTACGAGCAGTACTTC. Translating gives CASSFGQGPYEQYF.

This clone was picked up one time. The chain recombines TRBV7-9 with TRBJ1-1; the D gene is possibly TRBD1 (6 bases). Trimming shortened V by 4 bases and J by 2 bases, and 11 bases separated the two germline ends. The CDR3 loop spans 14 amino acids. Per germline, CDR1 SEHNR and CDR2 FQNEAQ (reference sequence). CDR3 sequence (DNA): TGTGCCAGCAGCTCACAGGGTTTTAACACTGAAGCTTTCTTT. It encodes CASSSQGFNTEAFF.

This clone has more than one count but fewer than ten. The chain combines TRBV29-1 with TRBJ2-7; the D is unclear. Per the germline V gene, CDR1 is SQVTM and CDR2 is ANQGSEA. The CDR3 has 10 amino acids. V was pared by 7 bases and J by 9 bases, with 13 bases between. This chain's CDR3 is CSAGDKRQYF. The CDR3 DNA follows: TGCAGCGCTGGCGACAAACGGCAGTACTTC.

This sequence joins TRBV6-5 and TRBJ2-2; 7 bases agree with TRBD2. CDR1 and CDR2 (germline): MNHEY, SVGAGI. This CDR3 contains 15 residues. After removal of 4 bases from V and 4 bases from J, the junction contained 6 bases not matched to a gene. CDR3 in amino acids: CASSWKRDSTGELFF. CDR3 DNA: TGTGCCAGCAGTTGGAAGCGGGATTCCACCGGGGAGCTGTTTTTT.

This clone occurred a few times. The chain joins TRBV19 to TRBJ2-2; weak D call: TRBD2 (5 bases). CDR1 is LNHDA and CDR2 is SQIVND in the germline V gene (reference sequence). The CDR3 covers 15 residues. Deletions cut 1 base from V and 3 bases from J, with 9 bases between. In nucleotides, the CDR3 is TGTGCCAGTAGTATAGGTGGGAGCTACACCGGGGAGCTGTTTTTT. Translated: CASSIGGSYTGELFF.

The chain has TRBV5-6 and TRBJ1-3; D possibly corresponds to TRBD1 (5 bases). Trimming removed 4 bases at V and 0 bases at J, with 11 bases between. The CDR3 contains 15 residues. Germline-derived CDR1 and CDR2 are SGHDT and YYEEEE. CDR3 bases: TGTGCCAGCAGCCGTCCTGGGGGCTCTGGAAACACCATATATTTT. As protein: CASSRPGGSGNTIYF.

Notes on this clone: Since a far larger clone is one base different, this is likely a read error. V is TRBV7-8 and J is TRBJ2-1; D is unclear. CDR3 length equals 12 residues. CDR1 and CDR2 (germline): SGHVS, FQNEAQ. Trimming took 1 base from V and 4 from J, leaving 2 bases between them. CDR3 protein: CASSLGYNEQFF. The CDR3 coding sequence is TGTGCCAGCAGCTTAGGATACAATGAGCAGTTCTTC.

The V call is TRBV29-1, the J call TRBJ2-3, with TRBD2 matching 12 bases. Germline trimming cut 3 bases from V and 0 bases from J; bases unmatched to any gene: 10. Germline CDR1 is SQVTM and CDR2 is ANQGSEA. This CDR3 has 18 amino acids. The CDR3 nucleotides are TGCAGCGTTGACGCCGCTAGCGGGAGGGCTTATAGCACAGATACGCAGTATTTT. Translating it yields CSVDAASGRAYSTDTQYF.

The chain links TRBV10-2 to TRBJ2-7; TRBD1 matches at 12 bases. J was trimmed by 4 bases and V by 6 bases; bases with no gene match: 10. Germline CDR1 is WSHSY and CDR2 is SAAADI. The CDR3 has 16 amino acids. The CDR3 coding sequence is TGCGCCAGCAGGGGAATACCGGGACAGGGGGCTTACGAGCAGTACTTC. Its protein is CASRGIPGQGAYEQYF.

The rearrangement joins TRBV27 to TRBJ2-2; D remains unclear. Trimming removed 6 bases at V and 5 bases at J, with 13 bases between. This CDR3 spans 14 amino acids. Per the germline V gene, CDR1 is MNHEY and CDR2 is SMNVEV (reference sequence). The CDR3 region is CASRVSLSTGELFF. The CDR3 DNA sequence: TGTGCCAGCAGGGTATCTCTTAGTACCGGGGAGCTGTTTTTT.

This chain joins TRBV14 and TRBJ1-6; tentatively, D is TRBD1 (6 bases). Trimming left V 2 bases short and J 9 bases short, with 17 bases between. CDR1 and CDR2 (germline): SGHDN, FVKESK. The CDR3 is 16 amino acids. The CDR3 DNA sequence: TGTGCCAGCAGCCAATGGGGGGCAGGGTGGATTTCACCCCTCCACTTT. Protein product: CASSQWGAGWISPLHF.